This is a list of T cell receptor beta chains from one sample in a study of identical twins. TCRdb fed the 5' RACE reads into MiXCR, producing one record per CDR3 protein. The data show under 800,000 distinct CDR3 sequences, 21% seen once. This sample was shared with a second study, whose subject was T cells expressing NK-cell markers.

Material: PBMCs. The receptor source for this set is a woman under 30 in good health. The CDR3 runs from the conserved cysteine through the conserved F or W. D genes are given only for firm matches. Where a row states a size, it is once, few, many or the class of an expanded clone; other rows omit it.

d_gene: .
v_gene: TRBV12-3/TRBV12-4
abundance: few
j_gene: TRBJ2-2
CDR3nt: TGTGCCAGCAGTTTCCTCGGCATTAGGATCACCGGGGAGCTGTTTTTT
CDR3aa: CASSFLGIRITGELFF

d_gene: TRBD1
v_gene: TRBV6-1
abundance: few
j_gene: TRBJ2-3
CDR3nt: TGTGCCAGCAGCCTCGGGACAGGCTTCACAGATACGCAGTATTTT
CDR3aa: CASSLGTGFTDTQYF

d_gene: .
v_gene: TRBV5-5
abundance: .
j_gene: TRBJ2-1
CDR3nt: TGTGCCAGCAGCTTGCGAGTCTCCACTTCCTACAATGAGCAGTTCTTC
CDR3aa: CASSLRVSTSYNEQFF

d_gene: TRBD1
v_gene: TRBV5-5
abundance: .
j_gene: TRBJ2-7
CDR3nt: TGTGCCAGCAGCTCTCGGGGACAGGGAATAATTTACGAGCAGTACTTC
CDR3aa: CASSSRGQGIIYEQYF

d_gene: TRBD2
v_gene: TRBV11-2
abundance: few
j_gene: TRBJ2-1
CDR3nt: TGTGCCAGCAGCTTTTGGGGGGCTAGCGGGGGAACCTACAATGAGCAGTTCTTC
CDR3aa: CASSFWGASGGTYNEQFF

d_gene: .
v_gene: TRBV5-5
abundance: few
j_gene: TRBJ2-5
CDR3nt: TGTGCCAGCAGCTTGGTGGCCCGACGGGCAGAGACCCAGTACTTC
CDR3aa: CASSLVARRAETQYF

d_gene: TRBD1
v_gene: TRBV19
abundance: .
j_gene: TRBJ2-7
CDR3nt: TGTGCCAGTAGTATGCGCCTGGGACAGGGCTACGAGCAGTACTTC
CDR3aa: CASSMRLGQGYEQYF

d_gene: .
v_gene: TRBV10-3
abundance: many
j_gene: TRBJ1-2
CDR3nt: TGTGCCATCAGTGAGTCCGCGGCAGTTGAGGGCTACACCTTC
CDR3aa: CAISESAAVEGYTF

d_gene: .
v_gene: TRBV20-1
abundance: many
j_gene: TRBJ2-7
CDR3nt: TGCAGTGCCCAAATCTACTACGAGCAGTACTTC
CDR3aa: CSAQIYYEQYF

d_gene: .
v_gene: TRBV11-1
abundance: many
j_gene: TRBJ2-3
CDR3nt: TGTGCCAGCAGCCGGAAAAGACTGATAGCAGATACGCAGTATTTT
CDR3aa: CASSRKRLIADTQYF

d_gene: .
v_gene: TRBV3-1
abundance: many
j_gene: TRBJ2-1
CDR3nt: TGTGCCAGCAGCCAAGGCCCGTGGGATGAGCAGTTCTTC
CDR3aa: CASSQGPWDEQFF

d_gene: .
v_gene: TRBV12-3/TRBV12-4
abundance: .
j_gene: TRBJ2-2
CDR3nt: TGTGCCAGCAGCCCCCGGACGTCGAACACCGGGGAGCTGTTTTTT
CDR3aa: CASSPRTSNTGELFF

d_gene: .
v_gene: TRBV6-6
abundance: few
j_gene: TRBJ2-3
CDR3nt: TGTGCCAGCAGCACAACCGTGGGTCGGCAGTATTTT
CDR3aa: CASSTTVGRQYF

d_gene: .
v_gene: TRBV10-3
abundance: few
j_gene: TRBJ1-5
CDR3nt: TGTGCCATCAGTGGGGGGATTGGCAATCAGCCCCAGCATTTT
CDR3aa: CAISGGIGNQPQHF

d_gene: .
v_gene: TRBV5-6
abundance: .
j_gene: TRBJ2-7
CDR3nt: TGTGCCAGCAGCTTCGGGCAGCCCGACGAGCAGTACTTC
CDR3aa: CASSFGQPDEQYF

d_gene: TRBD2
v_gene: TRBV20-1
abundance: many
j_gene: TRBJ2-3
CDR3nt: TGCAGTCTAGCATCTAGCGGGAGGTATGGGGATACGCAGTATTTT
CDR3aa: CSLASSGRYGDTQYF

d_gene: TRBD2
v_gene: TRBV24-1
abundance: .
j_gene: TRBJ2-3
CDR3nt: TGTGCCACCAGTGACCCTGGGACTACCGCAGATACGCAGTATTTT
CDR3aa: CATSDPGTTADTQYF

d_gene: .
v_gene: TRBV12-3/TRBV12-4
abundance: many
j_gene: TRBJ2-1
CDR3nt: TGTGCCAGCAGTTTGTTAACAGCGGCTGAGCAGTTCTTC
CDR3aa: CASSLLTAAEQFF

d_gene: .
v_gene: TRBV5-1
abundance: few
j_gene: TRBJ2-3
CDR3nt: TGCGCCAGCAGTCAGGATTATTTGGATACGCAGTATTTT
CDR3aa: CASSQDYLDTQYF

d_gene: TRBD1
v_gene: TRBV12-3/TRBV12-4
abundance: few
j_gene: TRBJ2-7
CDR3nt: TGTGCCAGCAGTTTAGGGGACAGGGGTACCCGCGTGCAGTACTTC
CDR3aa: CASSLGDRGTRVQYF

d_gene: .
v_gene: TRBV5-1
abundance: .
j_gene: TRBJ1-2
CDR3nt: TGCGCCAGCAGCTCGGACGGTACTAACTATGGCTACACCTTC
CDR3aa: CASSSDGTNYGYTF

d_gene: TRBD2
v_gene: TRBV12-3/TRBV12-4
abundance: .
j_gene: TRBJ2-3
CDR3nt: TGTGCCAGCGGGATTAGCGGGGTAGCGGCAGATACGCAGTTTTTT
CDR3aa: CASGISGVAADTQFF

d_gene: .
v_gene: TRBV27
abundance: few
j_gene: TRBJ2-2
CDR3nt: TGTGCCAGCAGTTTACTTCGGGGGTGGGGCACCGGGGAGCTGTTTTTT
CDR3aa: CASSLLRGWGTGELFF

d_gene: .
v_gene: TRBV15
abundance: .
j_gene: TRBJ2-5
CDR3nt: TGTGCCACCAGCAACCCACAGACCCAGTACTTC
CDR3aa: CATSNPQTQYF

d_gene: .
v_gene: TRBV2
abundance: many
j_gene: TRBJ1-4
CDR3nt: TGTGCCAGTTCCCGGGACACTGGACGTGAAAAACTGTTTTTT
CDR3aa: CASSRDTGREKLFF

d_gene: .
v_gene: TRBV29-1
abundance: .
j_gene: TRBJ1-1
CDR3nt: TGCAGCGTTGGATTCGGGGGGATGAACACTGAAGCTTTCTTT
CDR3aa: CSVGFGGMNTEAFF

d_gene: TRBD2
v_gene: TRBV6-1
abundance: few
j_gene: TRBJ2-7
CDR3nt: TGTGCCAGCTCGGGTCAAGCGGGAGGGCGGGAGCAGTACTTC
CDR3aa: CASSGQAGGREQYF

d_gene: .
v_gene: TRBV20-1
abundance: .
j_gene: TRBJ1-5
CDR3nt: TGCAGTGCTGCTCCCGGGACATCGGGCCAGCATTTT
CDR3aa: CSAAPGTSGQHF

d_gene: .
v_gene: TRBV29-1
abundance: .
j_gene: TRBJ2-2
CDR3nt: TGCAGCGTTGTAAGGGGAACCGGGGAGCTGTTTTTT
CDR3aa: CSVVRGTGELFF

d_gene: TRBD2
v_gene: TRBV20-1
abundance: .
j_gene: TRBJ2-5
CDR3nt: TGCAGTGCTAGAAGGCTAGCGGGGGGCCCGCAAGAGACCCAGTACTTC
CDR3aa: CSARRLAGGPQETQYF

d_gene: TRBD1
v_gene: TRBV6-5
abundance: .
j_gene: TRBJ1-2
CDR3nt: TGTGCCAGCAGTAACAGACAGGGGATTGGCCAATATGGCTACACCTTC
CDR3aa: CASSNRQGIGQYGYTF

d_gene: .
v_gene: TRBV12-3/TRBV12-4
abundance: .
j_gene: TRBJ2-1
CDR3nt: TGTGCCAGCAGTTTTAATAGCCAACTGCAGTTCTTC
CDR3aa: CASSFNSQLQFF

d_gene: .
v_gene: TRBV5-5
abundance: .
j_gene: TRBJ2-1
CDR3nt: TGTGCCAGCAGCTCTGGGGGGTTTGAGCAGTTCTTC
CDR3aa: CASSSGGFEQFF

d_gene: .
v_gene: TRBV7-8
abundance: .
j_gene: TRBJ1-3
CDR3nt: TGTGCCAGCAGCTTAGCAATCTCTGGAAACACCATATATTTT
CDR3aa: CASSLAISGNTIYF

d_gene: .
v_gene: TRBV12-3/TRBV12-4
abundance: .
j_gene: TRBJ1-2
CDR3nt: TGTGCCAGCAGTCCCGACCCAGGGGTCGGCGGCTACACCTTC
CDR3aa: CASSPDPGVGGYTF

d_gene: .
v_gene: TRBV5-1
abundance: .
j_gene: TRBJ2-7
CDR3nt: TGCGCCAGCAGCTTGGGTCAGCGGACGGACCTTTACGAGCAGTACTTC
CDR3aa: CASSLGQRTDLYEQYF

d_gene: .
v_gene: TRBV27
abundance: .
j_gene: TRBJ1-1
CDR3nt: TGTGCCAGCCGGTTCCTACAGAAGAACACTGAAGCTTTCTTT
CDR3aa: CASRFLQKNTEAFF

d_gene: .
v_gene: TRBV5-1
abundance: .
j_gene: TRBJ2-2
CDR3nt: TGCGCCAGCAGCTTGATGTGGGGGAACACCGGGGAGCTGTTTTTT
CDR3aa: CASSLMWGNTGELFF

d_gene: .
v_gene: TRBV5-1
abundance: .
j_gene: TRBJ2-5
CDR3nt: TGCGCCAGCAGCGGGACAACCTCGACGGAGACCCAGTACTTC
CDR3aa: CASSGTTSTETQYF

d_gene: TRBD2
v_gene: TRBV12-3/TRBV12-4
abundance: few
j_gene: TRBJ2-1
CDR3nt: TGTGCCAGCAGTTTAAGGACTAGCGGGAGCGCTGAGCAGTTCTTC
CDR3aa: CASSLRTSGSAEQFF

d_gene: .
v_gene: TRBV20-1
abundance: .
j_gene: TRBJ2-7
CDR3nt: TGCAGTGCTCCTCGACAGATTCTCTCCTACGAGCAGTACTTC
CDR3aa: CSAPRQILSYEQYF

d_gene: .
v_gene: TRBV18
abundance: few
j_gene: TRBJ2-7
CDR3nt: TGTGCCAGCTCTTCTAGACACCTAAACTCCTACGAGCAGTACTTC
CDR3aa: CASSSRHLNSYEQYF

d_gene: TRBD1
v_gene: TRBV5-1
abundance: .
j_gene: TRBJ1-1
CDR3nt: TGCGCCAGCAGCTTGGCCCCAGGGGGTGAAGCTTTCTTT
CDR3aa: CASSLAPGGEAFF

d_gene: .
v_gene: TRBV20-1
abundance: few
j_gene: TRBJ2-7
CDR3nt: TGCAGTGCTAGTCCCCGGGACTCGATCTACGAGCAGTACTTC
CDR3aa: CSASPRDSIYEQYF

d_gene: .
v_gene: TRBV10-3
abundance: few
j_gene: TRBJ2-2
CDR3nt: TGTGCCATCAGTCAGATCCCACTTGCAGCGAACACCGGGGAGCTGTTTTTT
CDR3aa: CAISQIPLAANTGELFF

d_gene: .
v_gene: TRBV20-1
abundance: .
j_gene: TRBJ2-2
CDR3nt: TGCAGTGCTAGGATGTGGGCAGGCACCGGGGAGCTGTTTTTT
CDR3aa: CSARMWAGTGELFF

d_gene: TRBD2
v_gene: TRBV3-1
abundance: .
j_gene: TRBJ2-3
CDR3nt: TGTGCCAGCAGCCTGCTGGGAGTAGCGGGACCCACCGATACGCAGTATTTT
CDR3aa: CASSLLGVAGPTDTQYF

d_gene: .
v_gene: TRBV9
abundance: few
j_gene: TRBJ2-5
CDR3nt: TGTGCCAGCAGCGGGCAGTACCAAGAGACCCAGTACTTC
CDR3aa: CASSGQYQETQYF

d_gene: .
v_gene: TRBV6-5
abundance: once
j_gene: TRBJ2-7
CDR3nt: TGTGCCAGCAGTTACCTTTCCACGGGCTACGAGCAGTACTTC
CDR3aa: CASSYLSTGYEQYF

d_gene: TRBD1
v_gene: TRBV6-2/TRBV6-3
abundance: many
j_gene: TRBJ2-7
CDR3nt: TGTGCCAGCACTTCTGGGACAGCGAGGCCCTACGAGCAGTACTTC
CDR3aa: CASTSGTARPYEQYF

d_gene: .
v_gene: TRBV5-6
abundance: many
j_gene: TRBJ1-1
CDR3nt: TGTGCCAGCAGCTCCGGTCGGATGCGGCGCGATTACACTGAAGCTTTCTTT
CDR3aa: CASSSGRMRRDYTEAFF

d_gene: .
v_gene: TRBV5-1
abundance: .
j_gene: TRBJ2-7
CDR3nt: TGCGCCAGCAGCTTTAACGGGCGGCTCTACGAGCAGTACTTC
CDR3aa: CASSFNGRLYEQYF

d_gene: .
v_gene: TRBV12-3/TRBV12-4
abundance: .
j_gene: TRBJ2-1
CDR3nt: TGTGCCAGCAGTATCGGGGGCAAATACAATGAGCAGTTCTTC
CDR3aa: CASSIGGKYNEQFF

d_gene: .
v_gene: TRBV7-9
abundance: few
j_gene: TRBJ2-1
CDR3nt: TGTGCCAGCAGCTTAGTAGGTGGCCTAGTGATAAATGAGCAGTTCTTC
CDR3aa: CASSLVGGLVINEQFF

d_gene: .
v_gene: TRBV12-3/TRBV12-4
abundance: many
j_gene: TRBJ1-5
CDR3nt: TGTGCCAGCAGTCTTAGTACCGCACAGCCCCAGCATTTT
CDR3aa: CASSLSTAQPQHF

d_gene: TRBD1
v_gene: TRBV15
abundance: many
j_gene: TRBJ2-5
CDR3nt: TGTGCCACCAGCAATAGAGGGGGCGGGGAGACCCAGTACTTC
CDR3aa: CATSNRGGGETQYF

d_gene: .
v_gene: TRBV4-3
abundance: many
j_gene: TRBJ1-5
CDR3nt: TGCGCCAGCAGCCCAGGTCCCGATTGGAATCAGCCCCAGCATTTT
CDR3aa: CASSPGPDWNQPQHF

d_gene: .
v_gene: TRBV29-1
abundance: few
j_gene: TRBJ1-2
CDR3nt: TGCAGCTCCGCCGGTTCGTATGGCTACACCTTC
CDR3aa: CSSAGSYGYTF

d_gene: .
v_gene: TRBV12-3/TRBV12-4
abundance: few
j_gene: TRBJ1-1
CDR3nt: TGTGCCAGCAGTTTACCACAGCACACTGAAGCTTTCTTT
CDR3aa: CASSLPQHTEAFF